The entry that follows covers one TCR beta chain sequence. Authors' processing steps: By means of reference gene primer amplification, nucleated cell counts were estimated. Sequenced by immunoSEQ multiplex PCR; TCRdb stores in-frame clones only, minus some. The DNA was the basis for D and trimming; V, J and clone size are from that table. The sample includes roughly 180,000 clones, 75% to 90% of them seen just once. This record belongs to a study of blood T cell repertoires in COVID-19. Across the whole study: The study drew acute and convalescent COVID-19 samples from the United States, Italy and Spain.

CDR1 and CDR2 from the germline V gene are SGHAT and FQNNGV. Trimming stripped 3 bases from V and 12 bases from J, with 20 bases between. The CDR3 totals 15 residues. The clonotype comes from a woman in her sixties or seventies with acute or convalescent COVID-19. The V and J genes are TRBV11-2 and TRBJ1-4, with TRBD1 as a possible D gene (6 bases). Sequencing used peripheral blood. CDR3 DNA: TGTGCCAGCAGCTTCGGACTAGGGGGATCTGGGGAACTGTTTTTT. Amino acids: CASSFGLGGSGELFF.